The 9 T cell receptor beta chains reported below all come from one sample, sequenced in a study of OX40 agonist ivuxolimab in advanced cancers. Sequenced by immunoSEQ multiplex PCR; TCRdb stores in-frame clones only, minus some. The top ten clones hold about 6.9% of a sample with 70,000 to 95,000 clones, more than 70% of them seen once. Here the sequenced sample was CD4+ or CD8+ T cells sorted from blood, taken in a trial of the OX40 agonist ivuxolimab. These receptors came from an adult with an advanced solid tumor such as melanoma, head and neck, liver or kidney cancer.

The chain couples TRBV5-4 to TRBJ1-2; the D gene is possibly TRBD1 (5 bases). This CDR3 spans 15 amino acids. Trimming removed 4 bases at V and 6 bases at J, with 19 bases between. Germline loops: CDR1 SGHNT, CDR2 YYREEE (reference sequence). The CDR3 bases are TGTGCCAGCAGCCACCAGGGATATTATTTTGATGGCTACACCTTC. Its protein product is CASSHQGYYFDGYTF.

Here the CDR3 DNA reads TGTGCCAGCAGTGCCTCTGGACAGGGGGTCTACGAGCAGTACTTC. Protein product: CASSASGQGVYEQYF. The rearrangement joins TRBV6-1 to TRBJ2-7; TRBD1 aligns across 10 bases. Germline loops: CDR1 MNHNS, CDR2 SASEGT. The V and J ends lost 4 bases and 3 bases, in that order; junction bases with no gene match: 6. There are 15 residues in the CDR3.

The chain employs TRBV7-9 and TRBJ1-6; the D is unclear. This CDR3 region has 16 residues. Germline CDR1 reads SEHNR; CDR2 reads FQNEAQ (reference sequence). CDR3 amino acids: CASRRQASTYNSPLHF. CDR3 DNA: TGTGCTTCAAGAAGGCAGGCGAGCACCTATAATTCACCCCTCCACTTT. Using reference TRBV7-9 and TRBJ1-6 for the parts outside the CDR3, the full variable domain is DTGVSQNPRHKITKRGQNVTFRCDPISEHNRLYWYRQTLGQGPEFLTYFQNEAQLEKSRLLSDRFSAERPKGSFSTLEIQRTEQGDSAMYLCASRRQASTYNSPLHFGNGTRLTVT.

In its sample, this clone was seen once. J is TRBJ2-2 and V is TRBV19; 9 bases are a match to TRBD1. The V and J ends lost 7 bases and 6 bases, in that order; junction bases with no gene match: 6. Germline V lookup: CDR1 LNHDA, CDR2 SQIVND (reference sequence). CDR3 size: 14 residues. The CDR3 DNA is TGTGCCAGTACCGCACAGGGGGCGGCCGGGGAGCTGTTTTTT. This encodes CASTAQGAAGELFF.

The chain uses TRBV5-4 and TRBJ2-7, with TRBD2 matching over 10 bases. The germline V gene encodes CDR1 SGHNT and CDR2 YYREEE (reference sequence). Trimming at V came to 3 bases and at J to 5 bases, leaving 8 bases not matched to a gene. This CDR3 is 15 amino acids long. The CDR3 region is CASSSPLAGDHEQYF. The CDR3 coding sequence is TGTGCCAGCAGCTCCCCCCTAGCGGGAGATCACGAGCAGTACTTC.

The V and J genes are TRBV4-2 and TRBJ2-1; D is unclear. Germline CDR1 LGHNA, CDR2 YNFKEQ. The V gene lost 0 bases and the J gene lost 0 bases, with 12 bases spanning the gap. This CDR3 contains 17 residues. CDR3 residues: CASSQDSSANSYNEQFF. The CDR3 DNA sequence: TGTGCCAGCAGCCAAGATTCGAGTGCAAACTCCTACAATGAGCAGTTCTTC.

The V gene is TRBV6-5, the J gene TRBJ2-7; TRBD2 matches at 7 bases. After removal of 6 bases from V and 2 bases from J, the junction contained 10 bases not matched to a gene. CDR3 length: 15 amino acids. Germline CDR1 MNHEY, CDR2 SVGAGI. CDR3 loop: CASRGAGEWAYEQYF. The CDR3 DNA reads TGTGCCAGCAGAGGGGCGGGAGAATGGGCCTACGAGCAGTACTTC.

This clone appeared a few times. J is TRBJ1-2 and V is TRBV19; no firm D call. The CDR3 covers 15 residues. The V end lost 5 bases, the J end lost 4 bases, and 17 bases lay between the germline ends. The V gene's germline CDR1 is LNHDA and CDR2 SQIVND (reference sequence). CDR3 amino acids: CASSPGQRLGYGYTF. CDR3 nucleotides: TGTGCCAGTAGTCCCGGGCAGCGCCTTGGCTATGGCTACACCTTC.

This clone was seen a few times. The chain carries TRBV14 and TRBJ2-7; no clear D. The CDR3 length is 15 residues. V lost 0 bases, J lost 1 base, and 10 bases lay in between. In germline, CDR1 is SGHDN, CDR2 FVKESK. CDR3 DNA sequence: TGTGCCAGCAGCCAAGATCTAATTGGATCCTACGAGCAGTACTTC. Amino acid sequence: CASSQDLIGSYEQYF.